The 14 T cell receptor beta chains reported below all come from one sample, sequenced in a study of tumor-infiltrating lymphocytes in primary liver carcinoma. The authors made TCR beta cDNA from roughly 480 ng total RNA with a constant-region primer. Employing slightly modified ARM-PCR, three nested multiplex PCR rounds were run, and these gave rise to the TCR beta libraries. The first two PCR rounds used TRBV1-TRBV30 primers with a Cbeta primer, roughly 10 cycles each. One entry per CDR3 protein results from TCRdb running MiXCR on the multiplex PCR reads. The sample yields 35,000 to 45,000 distinct CDR3 sequences, about 75% seen once. From unsorted bulk tissue weighing about 17-30 mg, DNA and RNA were co-extracted. The sequenced material came from tumor-adjacent normal liver tissue. Receptors originate from a woman in her twenties or thirties with primary liver carcinoma and hepatitis B virus infection.

In this sample, this clonotype turned up once. A read error is likely, as this CDR3 ends without the conserved phenylalanine or tryptophan. The chain is built from TRBV12-3 or TRBV12-4 and TRBJ1-2, with D unclear. V gave up 0 bases and J gave up 11 bases, with 22 bases separating them. The CDR3 contains 16 residues. The CDR3 nucleotides are TGTGCCAGCAGTTTAGCCCAGACTTCGCATGGGGTTGGGTACACCTCC. This sequence encodes CASSLAQTSHGVGYTS.

This clonotype was seen a few times. Compared with germline, one end of the junction differs, possibly owing to a read error. The V gene is TRBV5-6, the J gene TRBJ2-2; D perhaps matches TRBD1 (6 bases). Germline loops: CDR1 SGHDT, CDR2 YYEEEE. The CDR3 sequence is 14 residues long. CDR3 amino acids: CASCDRMNTGELSF. The CDR3, as DNA: TGTGCCAGCTGCGACAGGATGAACACCGGGGAGCTGTCTTTT. Drawing the rest from reference TRBV5-6 and TRBJ2-2, the complete variable domain is DAGVTQSPTHLIKTRGQQVTLRCSPKSGHDTVSWYQQALGQGPQFIFQYYEEEERQRGNFPDRFSGHQFPNYSSELNVNALLLGDSALYLCASCDRMNTGELSFGEGSRLTVL.

This clonotype was detected only a few times. The rearrangement joins TRBV4-2 to TRBJ2-1; D is unclear. Per the germline V gene, CDR1 is LGHNA and CDR2 is YNFKEQ. Trimming pared 3 bases from V and 5 bases from J, leaving 20 bases between. The CDR3 length is 17 residues. The DNA for the CDR3 is TGTGCCAGCAGCCACGATATCGGAGCTGGAGTGAACAATGAGCAGTTCTTC. Translating it yields CASSHDIGAGVNNEQFF.

The rearrangement links TRBV5-5 to TRBJ2-1; D not resolved. CDR3 size: 13 residues. CDR1 is SGHKS and CDR2 is YYEKEE in the germline V gene (reference sequence). This CDR3 is CNSSLRLINEQFF. CDR3 nucleotide sequence: TGTAACAGCAGCTTAAGGTTGATTAATGAGCAGTTCTTC.

As for this clonotype: One end of the junction is discordant with germline, which a read error may explain. V is TRBV6-7 and J is TRBJ1-1; no definite D call. TRBV6-7 is identified as an open reading frame with a role that is uncertain. The CDR3 length is 14 residues. This CDR3 is CASSYSRMNTVAFF. CDR3 in DNA: TGTGCCAGCAGTTACTCCCGGATGAACACTGTAGCTTTCTTT.

The chain recombines TRBV6-5 with TRBJ1-2, with D maybe TRBD1 (6 bases). V lost 9 bases, J lost 10 bases, and 33 bases lay in between. CDR1 MNHEY and CDR2 SVGAGI come from the germline V gene. The CDR3 has 17 residues. The CDR3 DNA reads as TGTGCCAGTACCGCAGTTACTCATCAGGAGGGCCACAGGGCCTACACCTTC. Translation gives CASTAVTHQEGHRAYTF.

On this clonotype: Since the CDR3 does not end with the conserved phenylalanine or tryptophan, this likely comes from a read error. No DNA is shown, since the ends of the CDR3 on it are uncertain; the CDR3 is the one TCRdb lists. V and J are TRBV6-6 and TRBJ2-5. The germline CDR1 and CDR2 sequences are MNHNY and SVGAGI (reference sequence). Both ends counted, the CDR3 spans 10 residues. The CDR3 spells CAVGQETEYS.

As concerns this clonotype: This likely comes from a read error, as the CDR3 has no conserved phenylalanine or tryptophan at its end. The limits of the CDR3 on the DNA are not certain, so only TCRdb's listed CDR3 is given. The V gene is TRBV6-2 or TRBV6-3, the J gene TRBJ2-5; TRBD2 is taken as the D call from the table, unchecked against the DNA. The germline V gene has CDR1 MNHEY and CDR2 SVGEGT. The CDR3 totals 17 residues, both ends included. The CDR3 protein is CASSYGGLAGALETHYL.

As to this clonotype: One end of the junction does not line up with germline, which may come from a read error. The rearrangement joins TRBV5-4 to TRBJ2-3, with D tentatively TRBD2 (5 bases). The CDR3 loop spans 15 amino acids. Germline CDR1 is SGHNT and CDR2 is YYREEE (reference sequence). The CDR3 loop is CASSLYGICTDTQYF. As DNA, the CDR3 is TGTGCCAGCAGCTTGTACGGGATATGCACAGACACGCAGTATTTT.

On this clonotype: The junction does not match germline at one end; this may be a read error. The rearrangement uses TRBV29-1 and TRBJ2-5; the match to TRBD1 covers 8 bases. Germline V CDR1 and CDR2: SQVTM, ANQGSEA. The CDR3 has 13 amino acids. The CDR3 loop is CSVEVDRGETRYF. CDR3 in DNA: TGCAGCGTTGAAGTCGACAGGGGAGAGACCCGGTACTTC.

V gene TRBV5-4 combines with J gene TRBJ2-3; D gene ambiguous. Germline V gives CDR1 SGHNT, CDR2 YYREEE (reference sequence). This CDR3 is 18 amino acids long. With 4 bases removed from V and 2 bases from J, the gap between germline ends came to 23 bases. The CDR3 sequence is CASSDLFSIADFTDTQYF. For the CDR3, the DNA is TGTGCCAGCAGCGACCTATTTTCGATCGCGGATTTCACAGATACGCAGTATTTT.

This chain links TRBV7-8 with TRBJ2-3; TRBD2 agrees at 10 bases. The V segment lost 10 bases and the J segment 7 bases; nucleotides outside the gene matches: 17. The CDR3 runs 16 residues. Per germline, CDR1 SGHVS and CDR2 FQNEAQ. Here the CDR3 reads CAIGLGAGGPGYTQYF. As DNA, the CDR3 is TGTGCCATCGGCTTAGGAGCGGGAGGGCCTGGTTATACGCAGTATTTT. Together with reference TRBV7-8 and TRBJ2-3, the CDR3 gives the full variable domain: GAGVSQSPRYKVAKRGQDVALRCDPISGHVSLFWYQQALGQGPEFLTYFQNEAQLDKSGLPSDRFFAERPEGSVSTLKIQRTQQEDSAVYLCAIGLGAGGPGYTQYFGPGTRLTVL.

This clonotype was observed a handful of times. Compared with germline, one end of the junction differs, possibly owing to a read error. The CDR3 region has the DNA TGTTCCAGCAGTTTGAGGCAGGAAATCCACGAGCAGTACTTC. Protein: CSSSLRQEIHEQYF. The V call is TRBV12-3 or TRBV12-4, the J call TRBJ2-7; D unresolved. The CDR3 contains 14 residues.

The rearrangement links TRBV7-8 to TRBJ2-1; D may be TRBD2 (6 bases). Per the germline V gene, CDR1 is SGHVS and CDR2 is FQNEAQ. V shed 10 bases and J shed 4 bases, with 20 bases lying between them. CDR3 length: 15 residues. The CDR3 DNA sequence: TGTGCCAACAGTGAGTTCGGGGGACGGTACAATGAGCAGTTCTTC. It specifies CANSEFGGRYNEQFF. The full variable domain, its missing parts supplied by reference TRBV7-8 and TRBJ2-1, is GAGVSQSPRYKVAKRGQDVALRCDPISGHVSLFWYQQALGQGPEFLTYFQNEAQLDKSGLPSDRFFAERPEGSVSTLKIQRTQQEDSAVYLCANSEFGGRYNEQFFGPGTRLTVL.